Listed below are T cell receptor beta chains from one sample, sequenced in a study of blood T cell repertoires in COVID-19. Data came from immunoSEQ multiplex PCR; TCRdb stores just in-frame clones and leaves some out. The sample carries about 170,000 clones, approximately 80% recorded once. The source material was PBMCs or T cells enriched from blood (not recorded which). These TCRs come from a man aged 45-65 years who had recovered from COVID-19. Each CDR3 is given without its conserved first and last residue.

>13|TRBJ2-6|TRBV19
ASSFGGSGANVLT
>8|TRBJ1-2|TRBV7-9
ASSLLGYT
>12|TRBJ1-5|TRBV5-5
ASSLSRDNQPQH
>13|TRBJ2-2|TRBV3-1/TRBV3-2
ASSQGQGDTGELF
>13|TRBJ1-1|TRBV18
ASSPIGTGIAEAF
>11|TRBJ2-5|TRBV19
ASRGLAQETQY
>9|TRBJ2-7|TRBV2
ASGLYYEQY
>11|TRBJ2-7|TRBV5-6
ASSLAPRGEQY
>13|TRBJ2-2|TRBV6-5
ASRRGTANTGELF
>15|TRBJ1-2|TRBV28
ASTSALGTPYNYGYT